What follows is one TCR beta chain and its context. The target antigen is unknown. This entry belongs to a study of cytomegalovirus exposure and HLA in healthy donors. PCR involved 60 Vbeta and 13 Jbeta primers. This table comes from immunoSEQ multiplex PCR, and its TCRdb copy is limited to in-frame clones, with some not included. This sample has about 140,000 clones, with about 74% found just once. V dropped 0 bases and J dropped 4; count of bases not matched to a gene: 3. The CDR3 is 16 amino acids. In germline, CDR1 is LGHNA, CDR2 YNFKEQ. Study-wide points: A few chains tied to CMV proved CMV antigen-specific in vitro. Earlier findings revealed that most TCR beta V segments proved productive either about 87% or about 30% of the time. Analysis was performed later, and it showed HLA-associated TCR beta chains to be more clonally expanded than equally common others.

Unrecorded immune exposures were likely, despite nominal health at sampling. The sample was PBMCs. The V and J genes are TRBV4-2 and TRBJ2-1; 10 bases line up with TRBD2. This receptor was taken from a man aged 40-49 years in good health and CMV-seronegative. The CDR3 reads CASSQEGLAVYNEQFF. CDR3 nucleotide sequence: TGTGCCAGCAGCCAAGAAGGACTAGCGGTTTACAATGAGCAGTTCTTC.